Presented here are 24 T cell receptor beta chains from one specimen sequenced in a study of blood T cells in healthy people across ages. Through a sample-barcoded 5' primer and a J-beta primer mix, a second PCR was run for roughly 6 to 11 cycles. TCRdb re-called the 5' RACE reads with MiXCR, one entry per CDR3 protein. The sample includes 1.5 million to 2 million distinct CDR3 sequences, approximately 40% of them seen just once. The sequenced sample was blood. The receptors were gathered from a human donor in good health.

A word on this clonotype: Relative to the germline gene, one junction end is altered; a read error may explain this. The V call is TRBV6-6, the J call TRBJ2-5; the D gene is possibly TRBD2 (5 bases). The germline CDR1 and CDR2 sequences are MNHNY and SVGAGI (reference sequence). This CDR3 spans 16 amino acids. DNA of the CDR3: TGTGCCAGCAGTCCCTTTGGTGGAGGACCCCAAGAGACCCGGTACTTC. Amino acid sequence: CASSPFGGGPQETRYF.

A note on this clonotype: The junction and the germline gene differ at one end; a read error may be behind it. The J gene is TRBJ2-1, the V gene TRBV6-2 or TRBV6-3, with TRBD1 matching over 10 bases. This CDR3 region has 16 residues. In germline, CDR1 is MNHEY, CDR2 SVGEGT. CDR3 loop: CATGARDRGPWNGQFF. The CDR3 DNA follows: TGTGCCACCGGCGCCCGGGACAGGGGTCCATGGAATGGGCAGTTCTTC.

This chain uses TRBV4-1 with TRBJ1-4; possibly TRBD1 for D (5 bases). This CDR3 comprises 15 residues. V dropped 5 bases and J dropped 5 bases, with 15 bases sitting between them. The germline V gene has CDR1 MGHRA and CDR2 YSYEKL. This CDR3 is CASSSDPGLNEKLFF. The CDR3 DNA follows: TGCGCCAGCAGCTCAGACCCGGGGCTGAATGAAAAACTGTTTTTT.

As concerns this clonotype: A read error may account for a junction end that differs from germline. The chain uses TRBV12-3 or TRBV12-4 and TRBJ2-3; D uncertain. The CDR3 covers 13 residues. The CDR3 loop is CASSPSKTDAQYF. The DNA for the CDR3 is TGTGCCAGCAGTCCCAGCAAAACAGATGCGCAGTATTTT.

This rearrangement joins TRBV20-1 to TRBJ2-1, with 16 bases aligning to TRBD2. The CDR3 runs to 20 residues. Per the germline V gene, CDR1 is DFQATT and CDR2 is SNEGSKA (reference sequence). Germline trimming cut 3 bases from V and 0 bases from J; bases unmatched to any gene: 11. The chain's CDR3 is CSASVSGLAGGTSSYNEQFF. CDR3 sequence (DNA): TGCAGTGCTAGTGTTTCGGGACTAGCGGGGGGGACAAGCTCCTACAATGAGCAGTTCTTC.

The genes are TRBV24-1 and TRBJ2-7; the D is unclear. Trimming took off 3 bases at V and 0 bases at J, with 5 bases between the two ends. The germline V gene encodes CDR1 KGHDR and CDR2 SFDVKD. This CDR3 region has 13 residues. The CDR3 bases are TGTGCCACCAGTGATGATAGCTCCTACGAGCAGTACTTC. Amino acid sequence: CATSDDSSYEQYF.

The chain employs TRBV6-1 and TRBJ1-5; D is ambiguous. The CDR3 totals 18 residues. Trimming left V 2 bases short and J 0 bases short, with 17 bases between. Germline V gives CDR1 MNHNS, CDR2 SASEGT. The CDR3 here is CASSEFHLDRYSNQPQHF. The CDR3 nucleotides are TGTGCCAGCAGTGAATTCCATCTGGATAGATATAGCAATCAGCCCCAGCATTTT.

Points on this clonotype: At one boundary the junction diverges from the germline segment, which might be a read error. V and J are TRBV7-9 and TRBJ1-1; D call uncertain. The CDR3 loop spans 14 amino acids. Germline CDR1 and CDR2: SEHNR and FQNEAQ (reference sequence). The CDR3 loop is CASTLTRQYTEAFF. The CDR3 DNA reads as TGTGCCAGCACCTTAACCAGACAATACACTGAAGCTTTCTTT.

The chain links TRBV5-1 to TRBJ2-5; 9 nucleotides align to TRBD1. The ends lost 1 base at V and 4 bases at J; junction bases unmatched: 5. Germline V gene lookup returns CDR1 SGHRS and CDR2 YFSETQ. This CDR3 region has 15 residues. This CDR3 reads CASSLLQGAAETQYF. The CDR3 DNA is TGCGCCAGCAGCTTGTTACAGGGGGCCGCAGAGACCCAGTACTTC.

V and J are TRBV20-1 and TRBJ1-2; 10 nucleotides align to TRBD1. Germline CDR1 and CDR2: DFQATT and SNEGSKA (reference sequence). The V segment lost 1 base and the J segment 4 bases; nucleotides outside the gene matches: 3. The CDR3 loop spans 14 amino acids. This chain's CDR3 is CSARGTGGSYGYTF. The CDR3 coding sequence is TGCAGTGCTAGAGGGACAGGGGGAAGCTATGGCTACACCTTC.

This clonotype showed up just a few times. The gene calls are TRBV20-1 and TRBJ2-2, with 12 bases lining up with TRBD2. The CDR3 has 16 amino acids. V shed 2 bases and J 3 bases; nucleotides not matched to a gene: 4. Germline loops: CDR1 DFQATT, CDR2 SNEGSKA (reference sequence). The CDR3 DNA reads as TGCAGTGCTAGACCGACTAGCGGGGGCCACACCGGGGAGCTGTTTTTT. As protein: CSARPTSGGHTGELFF.

This clonotype was observed a handful of times. This chain connects TRBV9 to TRBJ2-1, with a tentative D call TRBD1 (5 bases). CDR1 is SGDLS, CDR2 YYNGEE, per germline. The V gene lost 4 bases and the J gene lost 7 bases, with 18 bases spanning the gap. The CDR3 contains 15 residues. The CDR3: CASSPQVDPKNEQFF. CDR3 in DNA: TGTGCCAGCAGCCCACAGGTGGACCCAAAGAATGAGCAGTTCTTC.

This clonotype was seen many times. The chain carries TRBV6-5 and TRBJ1-2, with D unresolved. This CDR3 contains 13 residues. Germline V gives CDR1 MNHEY, CDR2 SVGAGI. V lost 3 bases and J lost 0, with 5 bases in between. CDR3: CASSYSANYGYTF. In DNA form, the CDR3 reads TGTGCCAGCAGTTATTCAGCTAACTATGGCTACACCTTC.

The V gene is TRBV2, the J gene TRBJ2-3; 10 positions match TRBD1. This CDR3 spans 15 amino acids. After removal of 3 bases from V and 6 bases from J, the junction contained 6 bases not matched to a gene. Germline-derived CDR1 and CDR2 are SNHLY and FYNNEI. The CDR3 region has the DNA TGTGCCAGCAGTGAGACAGGGGGCGGTTTTGATACGCAGTATTTT. Encoded protein: CASSETGGGFDTQYF.

The chain is built from TRBV7-9 and TRBJ2-7; D call uncertain. The CDR3 has 14 amino acids. Trimming removed 7 bases at V and 4 bases at J, with 17 bases between. Germline CDR1 SEHNR, CDR2 FQNEAQ (reference sequence). CDR3 sequence reads: CASTEWQEGYEQYF. The CDR3 nucleotides read TGTGCCAGCACCGAGTGGCAGGAAGGTTACGAGCAGTACTTC.

The chain recombines TRBV7-2 with TRBJ1-4; D gene uncertain. The length of the CDR3 is 15 residues. Per germline, CDR1 SGHTA and CDR2 FQGNSA. Between the trimmed V and J ends, which lost 1 base and 8 bases, there was a span of 14 bases. The CDR3 loop reads CASSLDNRVAEKLFF. In DNA, the CDR3 is TGTGCCAGCAGCTTAGATAATAGGGTAGCCGAAAAACTGTTTTTT.

This clonotype has more than one count but fewer than ten. This rearrangement joins TRBV12-3 or TRBV12-4 to TRBJ1-2; D is unclear. V lost 5 bases, J lost 7 bases, and 8 bases lay in between. This CDR3 has 11 amino acids. The CDR3 DNA sequence: TGTGCCAGCAGTCTCAGGAGTGGCTACACCTTC. This gives the protein CASSLRSGYTF.

The chain joins TRBV5-6 to TRBJ2-1; D gene ambiguous. V was pared by 3 bases and J by 5 bases, with 18 bases between. CDR1 and CDR2 (germline): SGHDT, YYEEEE. This CDR3 region has 16 residues. CDR3 protein: CASSWAVFLVNNEQFF. CDR3 sequence (DNA): TGTGCCAGCAGCTGGGCGGTGTTCCTCGTCAACAATGAGCAGTTCTTC.

A few counts support this clonotype. The chain links TRBV6-5 to TRBJ2-7, with TRBD1 identical over 9 bases. The trim removed 7 bases at V and 5 bases at J, leaving 12 bases unmatched. Germline CDR1 MNHEY, CDR2 SVGAGI. This CDR3 is 15 amino acids long. The CDR3 loop is CASTPLPGQGNEQYF. CDR3 bases: TGTGCCAGCACCCCGCTTCCGGGACAGGGTAACGAGCAGTACTTC.

This sequence joins TRBV29-1 and TRBJ1-2, with D perhaps TRBD1 (5 bases). The CDR3 covers 14 residues. The ends were cut back, 3 bases at V and 6 bases at J, with 17 bases in the middle. The germline V gene has CDR1 SQVTM and CDR2 ANQGSEA. Here the CDR3 DNA reads TGCAGCGTTGATTTGACAGACCGAAAAAATGGCTACACCTTC. Translated: CSVDLTDRKNGYTF.

The rearrangement links TRBV7-3 to TRBJ2-7; D is ambiguous. This CDR3 comprises 13 residues. V lost 4 bases to trimming and J lost 5 bases, with 12 bases between them. The germline V gene has CDR1 SGHTA and CDR2 FQGTGA. Written as DNA, the CDR3 is TGTGCCAGCAGCTCGCTTCGAGGCGACGAGCAGTACTTC. Translating gives CASSSLRGDEQYF.

This clonotype came up a few times. The chain combines TRBV4-2 with TRBJ1-2; no firm D call. V lost 0 bases and J 2 bases, leaving 7 bases between the germline ends. Germline V gene sequence: CDR1 LGHNA, CDR2 YNFKEQ. This CDR3 region has 14 residues. This chain's CDR3 is CASSQDLGNYGYTF. Written as DNA, the CDR3 is TGTGCCAGCAGCCAAGATCTAGGGAACTATGGCTACACCTTC.

This chain connects TRBV5-1 to TRBJ2-2; D is unclear. The germline CDR1 and CDR2 sequences are SGHRS and YFSETQ. Trimming removed 2 bases from V and 5 bases from J, with 13 bases in between. The CDR3 length is 15 residues. CDR3 protein: CASSFFIEGTGELFF. CDR3 DNA: TGCGCCAGCAGCTTTTTTATTGAAGGGACCGGGGAGCTGTTTTTT.

The gene calls are TRBV4-3 and TRBJ2-1; TRBD1 matches 10 bases. The CDR3 covers 17 residues. J lost 3 bases, V lost 4 bases, and 9 bases had no gene match. CDR1 is LGHNA and CDR2 is YSLEER in the germline V gene. The CDR3 region has the DNA TGCGCCAGCAGCCTTACACCGACAGGGGGCATCTACAATGAGCAGTTCTTC. Its translation: CASSLTPTGGIYNEQFF.